This TCR beta chain is drawn from a study of CD8 T cells in ankylosing spondylitis (dated by TCRdb to about 2017). For the study in its entirety: The study profiled T cell receptor beta repertoires in healthy donors and ankylosing spondylitis patients to find disease-linked TCR variants. The whole study cohort included 85 to 120 healthy donors and over 20 ankylosing spondylitis patients. Samples of peripheral blood were taken, and for ankylosing spondylitis patients, synovial fluid was collected as well.

What the authors observed across the whole study: Significant enrichment of the disease-linked clones was reported in matched synovial fluid samples from ankylosing spondylitis patients. A TCR beta motif made up of several highly homologous amino acid variants appeared to be characteristic of blood from ankylosing spondylitis patients. The disease-linked clones showed a CD8+ phenotype and occurred at relatively low frequencies in peripheral blood. Some motif variants had previously been reported in the synovial fluid and blood of reactive arthritis patients, which suggests shared mechanisms of disease initiation.

Only a few counts were recorded for this clonotype. Its antigen remains undetermined. No much larger clone exists at a distance of one base, and base qualities are not known. The CDR3 runs 15 amino acids, cysteine and phenylalanine included. The DNA shown is the 45-base CDR3, in frame from base 1. The V and J ends are trimmed by 6 bases and 3 bases, leaving 15 bases between them. The data were produced on an Illumina HiSeq 2500. Quantitative 5'-RACE with molecular barcodes was the method used to prepare the TCR beta libraries. The study's processing was this. A new computational method, built on a probabilistic model of VDJ rearrangement, was used to identify disease-linked TCR variants. TCRdb took the public reads, trimmed them with fastp at Q25, ran MiXCR for clone calling and kept in-frame beta chains. Entries are consolidated by CDR3 protein sequence, retaining the most common genes and DNA. The V and J calls shown here were made by TCRdb, not taken from the authors' results. Within this sample are about 840,000 distinct CDR3 sequences, with about 11% of them counted one time only. About 0.5% of the sample goes to the ten largest clones.

This TCR derives from a male donor with ankylosing spondylitis. Sequencing was performed on blood, either unsorted or a sorted T cell fraction (not recorded which). This receptor chain uses TRBV12-3 or TRBV12-4 and TRBJ1-3, with TRBD1 as a weak D call on 5 bases. The sequenced DNA is TGTGCCAGCAGCCGACGCCGACAGAGTGGAAACACCATATATTTT. This sequence encodes CASSRRRQSGNTIYF.